Listed below are T cell receptor beta chains from one sample, sequenced in a study of CD8 T cells in ankylosing spondylitis. Each CDR3 protein is one row after TCRdb ran MiXCR on the 5' RACE reads. The table shows more than 600,000 distinct CDR3 sequences, with under 20% occurring only once. The sequenced material came from blood, either unsorted or a sorted T cell fraction (not recorded which). These receptors all come from a male donor with ankylosing spondylitis. The CDR3 runs from the conserved cysteine through the conserved F or W. Each record gives: clone size, V gene, CDR3 protein. Rows may omit the clone size; those that give it use once, few, many or a size class.

clone_size: NA
v_call: TRBV3-1
cdr3_aa: CASSHLGELFF

clone_size: few
v_call: TRBV5-1
cdr3_aa: CASSSGFIGAYEQYF

clone_size: few
v_call: TRBV4-1
cdr3_aa: CASSHVRANTEAFF

clone_size: few
v_call: TRBV20-1
cdr3_aa: CSVGGTRTSGTDTQYF

clone_size: many
v_call: TRBV7-2
cdr3_aa: CASSLGGTGFPAFF

clone_size: NA
v_call: TRBV29-1
cdr3_aa: CSVEPLQSVTQYF

clone_size: many
v_call: TRBV3-1
cdr3_aa: CASSQDLSAGNEQFF

clone_size: once
v_call: TRBV7-6
cdr3_aa: CASSSRTGADGYTF

clone_size: NA
v_call: TRBV28
cdr3_aa: CASSWEEETQYF

clone_size: NA
v_call: TRBV20-1
cdr3_aa: CSAREERGKRGQYF

clone_size: few
v_call: TRBV27
cdr3_aa: CASSLSPGLAETQYF

clone_size: NA
v_call: TRBV20-1
cdr3_aa: CSAIPGLGGETQYF

clone_size: few
v_call: TRBV4-3
cdr3_aa: CASSQDWDTAKQFF

clone_size: many
v_call: TRBV18
cdr3_aa: CASSPRDGNTEAFF

clone_size: few
v_call: TRBV7-2
cdr3_aa: CASSLLGGVNTGELFF

clone_size: NA
v_call: TRBV4-1
cdr3_aa: CASSQRLSSYNEQFF

clone_size: NA
v_call: TRBV6-1
cdr3_aa: CASSGGTEPYSPLHF

clone_size: few
v_call: TRBV12-3/TRBV12-4
cdr3_aa: CASSPEDYGYTF

clone_size: few
v_call: TRBV20-1
cdr3_aa: CSAIEVAGKPYNEQFF

clone_size: NA
v_call: TRBV12-3/TRBV12-4
cdr3_aa: CASSPLRLSSTDTQYF

clone_size: NA
v_call: TRBV3-1
cdr3_aa: CASSHRTGILYGYTF

clone_size: NA
v_call: TRBV5-6
cdr3_aa: CASTNAGGRGDTQYF